This note documents a single TCR beta chain sequence. The data derive from a study of blood T cell repertoires in COVID-19. The germline V gene has CDR1 SGHNT and CDR2 YYREEE (reference sequence). With 4 bases clipped from V and 11 bases from J, the junction kept 9 bases outside the gene matches. The CDR3 contains 14 residues. Clones were read by immunoSEQ multiplex PCR, and TCRdb kept only the in-frame ones, dropping some. The table lists around 97,000 clones, around four fifths of them singletons. This sequence originates from a man aged 70-80 years with acute or convalescent COVID-19. The material sequenced was peripheral blood. This sequence joins TRBV5-4 and TRBJ1-6; 7 bases line up with TRBD1. This chain's CDR3 is CASSLTTGATPLHF. The CDR3 DNA reads TGTGCCAGCAGCCTCACAACAGGGGCAACACCCCTCCACTTT.